What follows are 6 T cell receptor beta chains derived from one specimen sequenced in a study of breast tumors, draining lymph nodes, adjacent tissues. TCRdb itself ran the multiplex PCR reads through MiXCR, one entry per CDR3 protein. Of under 70,000 distinct CDR3 sequences listed, roughly 40% are singletons. Sequenced material: breast tumor tissue. These receptors were collected from a female donor with breast cancer. Some clones in this sample may be carry-over from other donors' samples.

This sequence joins TRBV29-1 and TRBJ2-5, with 11 bases fitting TRBD2. The trim removed 5 bases at V and 1 base at J, leaving 21 bases unmatched. CDR3 length: 20 amino acids. Germline assignment: CDR1 SQVTM and CDR2 ANQGSEA. The CDR3 DNA is TGCAGCGTTACCCCGTTTTCTAGCGGGGGGACAAATAACGCCCAAGAGACCCAGTACTTC. Translating gives CSVTPFSSGGTNNAQETQYF.

The sample holds many counts of this clonotype. The chain is built from TRBV7-8 and TRBJ1-5; D is perhaps TRBD1 (5 bases). V was trimmed by 2 bases and J by 7 bases, leaving 12 bases between them. Germline CDR1 reads SGHVS; CDR2 reads FQNEAQ. This CDR3 contains 14 residues. This CDR3 reads CASSLRGSEQPQHF. CDR3 coding DNA: TGTGCCAGCAGCTTACGGGGCTCAGAGCAGCCCCAGCATTTT.

In this sample, this clonotype turned up many times. The rearrangement uses TRBV30 and TRBJ1-5; D ambiguous. V was clipped by 3 bases and J by 10 bases, with 13 bases between them. The germline V gene has CDR1 GTSNPN and CDR2 SVGIG (reference sequence). The CDR3 length is 12 residues. The chain's CDR3 is CAWRAAGGPQHF. The DNA of the CDR3 is TGTGCCTGGAGAGCAGCCGGCGGACCCCAGCATTTT.

There are a few counts of this clonotype. The V gene is TRBV6-5, the J gene TRBJ2-1, with 13 nucleotides matching TRBD2. The CDR3 covers 17 residues. Trimming removed 6 bases from V and 0 bases from J; junction bases left unmatched: 5. Per the germline V gene, CDR1 is MNHEY and CDR2 is SVGAGI. CDR3 nucleotide sequence: TGTGCCAGCAGACGACTAGCGGGGGGCCTCTCCTACAATGAGCAGTTCTTC. Amino acid sequence: CASRRLAGGLSYNEQFF.

This clonotype was seen ten or more times. V usage is TRBV19 and J usage is TRBJ2-1, with D possibly being TRBD1 or TRBD2 (5 bases each). The V and J ends lost 7 bases and 0 bases respectively, with 28 bases between them. From germline, CDR1 is LNHDA and CDR2 SQIVND (reference sequence). CDR3 length: 20 residues. The CDR3 nucleotides read TGTGCCAGTATCAGCCCTTCGGGGAATCCCTCAGGGAGCTCCTACAATGAGCAGTTCTTC. Protein sequence: CASISPSGNPSGSSYNEQFF.

A remark on this clonotype: A much larger clone sits a single nucleotide away, making a read error possible. The chain has TRBV4-2 and TRBJ2-7; TRBD2 might be the D (7 bases). CDR1 is LGHNA and CDR2 is YNFKEQ in the germline V gene. This CDR3 is built from 15 residues. V lost 4 bases, J lost 4 bases, and 17 bases lay in between. The CDR3 region is CASSPEGGEGYEQYF. The CDR3 DNA is TGTGCCAGCAGCCCAGAGGGGGGGGAAGGTTACGAGCAGTACTTC.